These 3 T cell receptor beta chains came from one sample sequenced in a study of blood T cell repertoires in COVID-19. Here immunoSEQ multiplex PCR was the method, and the copy in TCRdb shows in-frame clones only, minus some. This table has roughly 360,000 clones, 80% to 90% appearing once. Sequenced material: PBMCs or T cells enriched from blood (not recorded which). The receptors come from a man younger than 40 who had recovered from COVID-19.

The chain uses TRBV19 and TRBJ1-2, with TRBD1 identical over 8 bases. The germline CDR1 and CDR2 sequences are LNHDA and SQIVND (reference sequence). The ends lost 3 bases at V and 8 bases at J; junction bases unmatched: 11. The CDR3 has 15 residues. The CDR3 nucleotides read TGTGCCAGTAGTATCCATGGACAGGGAGGGAAAGGCTACACCTTC. This sequence encodes CASSIHGQGGKGYTF.

V is TRBV5-4 and J is TRBJ1-4; tentative D call: TRBD1 (6 bases). The V end lost 4 bases, the J end lost 8 bases, and 12 bases lay between the germline ends. Germline V gene data show CDR1 as SGHNT and CDR2 as YYREEE (reference sequence). This CDR3 region has 13 residues. CDR3 amino acids: CASSNRTEEKLFF. The CDR3, as DNA: TGTGCCAGCAGCAATAGGACAGAAGAAAAACTGTTTTTT.

J is TRBJ2-7 and V is TRBV3-1 (or the pseudogene TRBV3-2); D perhaps matches TRBD1 (6 bases). The V gene's germline CDR1 is LGHDT and CDR2 YNNKEL (reference sequence). CDR3 length equals 15 residues. Trimming removed 1 base at V and 2 bases at J, with 12 bases between. This CDR3 is CASSQGGQSTYEQYF. CDR3 nucleotides: TGTGCCAGCAGCCAAGGAGGACAGTCGACCTACGAGCAGTACTTC.